The 17 T cell receptor beta chains below all came from one sample that was sequenced in a study of OX40 agonist ivuxolimab in advanced cancers. Using immunoSEQ multiplex PCR, the repertoire was profiled, and TCRdb retains in-frame clones only, with some absent. The sample lists some 80,000 clones, roughly 93% occurring once. Sequencing used CD4+ or CD8+ T cells sorted from blood, obtained in a trial of the OX40 agonist ivuxolimab. These receptors all stem from an adult with an advanced solid tumor such as melanoma, head and neck, liver or kidney cancer.

V is TRBV7-2 and J is TRBJ2-7; 7 bases align to TRBD2. V lost 1 base to trimming and J lost 2 bases; unmatched junction nucleotides: 5. CDR1 SGHTA and CDR2 FQGNSA come from the germline V gene. The CDR3 covers 15 residues. The CDR3 nucleotides are TGTGCCAGCAGCTTAGACTTCAGCGGGGCCTACGAGCAGTACTTC. It yields the protein CASSLDFSGAYEQYF.

The chain is built from TRBV15 and TRBJ1-5; D is undetermined. The CDR3 has 14 residues. V lost 0 bases to trimming and J lost 6 bases, with 9 bases between them. Germline V gene sequence: CDR1 LNHNV, CDR2 YYDKDF (reference sequence). The CDR3 bases are TGTGCCACCAGCAGAGACAGATCCGCTCAGCCCCAGCATTTT. Translation gives CATSRDRSAQPQHF.

V is TRBV6-1 and J is TRBJ1-1; TRBD1 agrees at 9 bases. The CDR3 has 14 residues. The germline CDR1 and CDR2 sequences are MNHNS and SASEGT. Trimming at V came to 5 bases and at J to 2 bases, leaving 3 bases not matched to a gene. The CDR3 DNA follows: TGTGCCAGCAGTCGGGACAGGGTTAACACTGAAGCTTTCTTT. This sequence encodes CASSRDRVNTEAFF.

The chain carries TRBV14 and TRBJ1-2; D is unclear. The germline CDR1 and CDR2 sequences are SGHDN and FVKESK. This CDR3 is 13 amino acids long. V lost 1 base, J lost 0 bases, and 3 bases lay in between. DNA of the CDR3: TGTGCCAGCAGCCAAGTCCCTAACTATGGCTACACCTTC. This gives the protein CASSQVPNYGYTF.

The V gene is TRBV5-1, the J gene TRBJ2-3; the match to TRBD2 covers 9 bases. V gave up 0 bases and J gave up 2 bases; unmatched junction bases: 4. In germline, CDR1 is SGHRS, CDR2 YFSETQ. This CDR3 has 16 residues. CDR3 sequence: CASSLGAGGNTDTQYF. The CDR3 DNA follows: TGCGCCAGCAGCTTGGGAGCGGGGGGTAACACAGATACGCAGTATTTT.

The chain carries TRBV6-6 and TRBJ1-1; TRBD1 matches at 10 bases. This CDR3 is built from 16 residues. Per the germline V gene, CDR1 is MNHNY and CDR2 is SVGAGI (reference sequence). The V segment lost 3 bases and the J segment 0 bases; nucleotides outside the gene matches: 4. The CDR3 loop is CASSYWTGGMNTEAFF. CDR3 DNA: TGTGCCAGCAGTTATTGGACAGGGGGAATGAACACTGAAGCTTTCTTT.

The rearrangement uses TRBV7-2 and TRBJ1-2, with D maybe TRBD1 (6 bases). Germline values: CDR1 SGHTA, CDR2 FQGNSA. Trimming shortened V by 8 bases and J by 5 bases, and 12 bases separated the two germline ends. The CDR3 has 12 residues. The CDR3 reads CASLGGGYGYTF. The CDR3 nucleotides are TGTGCCAGCTTGGGGGGCGGATATGGCTACACCTTC.

V usage is TRBV2 and J usage is TRBJ2-1; D not certain. V was cut by 5 bases and J by 0 bases, with 11 bases left in between. The CDR3 runs 15 residues. Per the germline V gene, CDR1 is SNHLY and CDR2 is FYNNEI. CDR3 region: CASSTSRNSYNEQFF. DNA for the CDR3: TGTGCCAGCAGTACTTCCCGGAACTCCTACAATGAGCAGTTCTTC.

The J gene is TRBJ2-2, the V gene TRBV9; 13 bases line up with TRBD2. The length of the CDR3 is 17 residues. The germline V gene has CDR1 SGDLS and CDR2 YYNGEE. Losses at the gene ends were 0 bases for V and 1 base for J; bases not matched to a gene: 0. CDR3 residues: CASSVGLAGGNTGELFF. The CDR3, as DNA: TGTGCCAGCAGCGTAGGACTAGCGGGAGGGAACACCGGGGAGCTGTTTTTT. The variable domain in full, completed from reference TRBV9 and TRBJ2-2, reads DSGVTQTPKHLITATGQRVTLRCSPRSGDLSVYWYQQSLDQGLQFLIQYYNGEERAKGNILERFSAQQFPDLHSELNLSSLELGDSALYFCASSVGLAGGNTGELFFGEGSRLTVL.

The chain is built from TRBV30 and TRBJ1-2; 10 bases line up with TRBD1. Unmatched junction bases numbered 13, after V lost 8 bases and J lost 7 bases. Germline V lookup: CDR1 GTSNPN, CDR2 SVGIG (reference sequence). CDR3 length: 14 residues. The chain's CDR3 is CAGTGVIYSGGYTF. The DNA for the CDR3 is TGTGCCGGGACAGGGGTTATCTATTCGGGTGGCTACACCTTC.

The genes are TRBV15 and TRBJ1-6; D possibly corresponds to TRBD1 (5 bases). Deletions cut 0 bases from V and 8 bases from J, with 11 bases between. The CDR3 extends over 15 amino acids. The V gene's germline CDR1 is LNHNV and CDR2 YYDKDF (reference sequence). The CDR3 here is CATSRDAGRHSPLHF. The CDR3 nucleotides read TGTGCCACCAGCAGAGATGCAGGGAGGCATTCACCCCTCCACTTT. The full variable domain, completed using reference TRBV15 and TRBJ1-6, is DAMVIQNPRYQVTQFGKPVTLSCSQTLNHNVMYWYQQKSSQAPKLLFHYYDKDFNNEADTPDNFQSRRPNTSFCFLDIRSPGLGDTAMYLCATSRDAGRHSPLHFGNGTRLTVT.

The chain recombines TRBV7-2 with TRBJ1-5; 8 nucleotides align to TRBD1. Germline V gives CDR1 SGHTA, CDR2 FQGNSA. The CDR3 contains 15 residues. With V trimmed by 5 bases and J by 3 bases, 6 bases remained unmatched. CDR3 DNA: TGTGCCAGCAGCGCTCGGACAGGGTCCAATCAGCCCCAGCATTTT. This codes for CASSARTGSNQPQHF.

The table lists this clone with a few counts. The chain joins TRBV6-4 to TRBJ1-1; D is undetermined. The germline CDR1 and CDR2 sequences are MRHNA and SNTAGT. The germline V and J ends were trimmed by 9 bases and 0 bases, with 8 bases remaining between them. This CDR3 is 12 amino acids long. Written as DNA, the CDR3 is TGTGCCAGGCCCTCCTTGAACACTGAAGCTTTCTTT. Protein: CARPSLNTEAFF.

This clone occurred once. The V gene is TRBV29-1, the J gene TRBJ1-2; possible D gene TRBD1, 5 bases. CDR3 length: 13 amino acids. The V end was cut by 1 base, the J end by 7 bases, with 13 bases between. Germline V gene sequence: CDR1 SQVTM, CDR2 ANQGSEA. The DNA of the CDR3 is TGCAGCGTTGAAGCGGAGGGACCAACTGGCTACACCTTC. Its translation is CSVEAEGPTGYTF.

V is TRBV29-1 and J is TRBJ1-2; 7 bases are a match to TRBD1. The CDR3 contains 13 residues. V was clipped by 6 bases and J by 4 bases; unmatched bases: 8. The germline V gene encodes CDR1 SQVTM and CDR2 ANQGSEA. The CDR3: CSVSRQGPYGYTF. The DNA of the CDR3 is TGCAGCGTATCGCGACAGGGACCCTATGGCTACACCTTC.

The chain employs TRBV5-1 and TRBJ2-5; weak D call: TRBD2 (6 bases). Germline CDR1 reads SGHRS; CDR2 reads YFSETQ. Trimming took 1 base from V and 5 from J, leaving 12 bases between them. The CDR3 length is 14 residues. The CDR3 protein is CASSLLAGTETQYF. As DNA, the CDR3 is TGCGCCAGCAGCTTGCTTGCGGGAACGGAGACCCAGTACTTC.

This chain links TRBV2 with TRBJ1-1; 7 bases fit TRBD1. Germline values: CDR1 SNHLY, CDR2 FYNNEI. The CDR3 is 17 amino acids. V lost 7 bases, J lost 0 bases, and 14 bases stayed unmatched. CDR3: CASTTGDDAWLNTEAFF. The CDR3 DNA sequence: TGTGCCAGCACTACAGGGGATGATGCGTGGTTGAACACTGAAGCTTTCTTT.